The next 20 T cell receptor beta chains were all read from a single sample in a study of cytomegalovirus exposure and HLA in healthy donors (dated by TCRdb to the late 2010s). The library was built by means of the immunoSEQ multiplex PCR assay. TCRdb re-hosts the immuneACCESS table, in-frame sequences only. Its copies lack some clones; in the studies checked, an unresolved V gene accounts for under half of them, and the cause for the rest is not known. This sample gives 71,000 or so clones in total; roughly 95% of them show up just once. Of the sample, approximately 3.3% falls within the top ten clones. The sample was PBMCs. These receptor sequences come from a woman in her late teens or twenties in good health and CMV-seropositive.

CDR3 protein: CASSLEFGNEQFF. For the CDR3, the DNA is TGTGCCAGCAGCTTAGAGTTCGGCAATGAGCAGTTCTTC. V gene TRBV11-3 combines with J gene TRBJ2-1, with D hard to call. The CDR3 is 13 residues long. V lost 0 bases and J 6 bases, leaving 6 bases between the germline ends. Germline lookup yields CDR1 SGHNT and CDR2 YENEEA.

The CDR3 region is CASSLAVRVDYGYTF. In nucleotides, the CDR3 is TGTGCCAGCAGCTTAGCGGTCAGGGTGGACTATGGCTACACCTTC. The chain has TRBV7-2 and TRBJ1-2, with D possibly TRBD1 on 5 matching bases. The CDR3 extends over 15 amino acids. Germline V CDR1 and CDR2: SGHTA, FQGNSA. Trimming shortened V by 0 bases and J by 3 bases, and 11 bases separated the two germline ends.

The rearrangement links TRBV29-1 to TRBJ2-4, with 9 bases aligning to TRBD2. With 6 bases clipped from V and 5 bases from J, the junction kept 8 bases outside the gene matches. Per the germline V gene, CDR1 is SQVTM and CDR2 is ANQGSEA. The CDR3 contains 14 residues. CDR3 DNA sequence: TGCAGCGTGGGCCATAGCGGGGGCCAAAACATTCAGTACTTC. Translation: CSVGHSGGQNIQYF.

The genes are TRBV7-3 and TRBJ2-2, with 7 bases that match TRBD1. CDR3 length: 14 residues. With 6 bases clipped from V and 4 bases from J, the junction kept 5 bases outside the gene matches. The V gene's germline CDR1 is SGHTA and CDR2 FQGTGA. The chain's CDR3 is CASSRDRATGELFF. CDR3 nucleotides: TGTGCCAGCAGTAGAGACAGGGCCACCGGGGAGCTGTTTTTT.

The chain couples TRBV28 to TRBJ1-4; no definite D call. This CDR3 is built from 14 residues. Germline V gene lookup returns CDR1 MDHEN and CDR2 SYDVKM. V was cut by 4 bases and J by 0 bases, with 6 bases left in between. DNA for the CDR3: TGTGCCAGCAGTTGGACTTCAACTAATGAAAAACTGTTTTTT. Translation: CASSWTSTNEKLFF.

The genes are TRBV5-6 and TRBJ1-2, with 9 bases aligning to TRBD1. Looked up from germline, CDR1 is SGHDT and CDR2 is YYEEEE. J was trimmed by 4 bases and V by 4 bases; bases with no gene match: 11. The CDR3 loop spans 16 amino acids. The CDR3 DNA reads TGTGCCAGCAGCGCTAACTTCCGGGACAGGGCCTATGGCTACACCTTC. Protein product: CASSANFRDRAYGYTF. Looking up the rest from reference TRBV5-6 and TRBJ1-2 gives the full variable domain: DAGVTQSPTHLIKTRGQQVTLRCSPKSGHDTVSWYQQALGQGPQFIFQYYEEEERQRGNFPDRFSGHQFPNYSSELNVNALLLGDSALYLCASSANFRDRAYGYTFGSGTRLTVV.

In its sample, this clone was seen once. The genes are TRBV7-8 and TRBJ1-2, with a possible D match to TRBD1 (5 bases). V was shortened by 1 base and J by 4 bases, with 10 bases between the two germline ends. CDR1 SGHVS and CDR2 FQNEAQ come from the germline V gene. This CDR3 has 14 amino acids. The CDR3 loop reads CASSLEQGAYGYTF. CDR3 sequence (DNA): TGTGCCAGCAGCTTAGAGCAGGGCGCCTATGGCTACACCTTC.

This chain joins TRBV18 and TRBJ1-3, with D possibly being TRBD1 (5 bases). This CDR3 has 17 residues. Trimming removed 2 bases at V and 0 bases at J, with 14 bases between. The germline V gene has CDR1 KGHSH and CDR2 LQKENI. In DNA, the CDR3 is TGTGCCAGCTCACCAGGACACCTATTACCCTCTGGAAACACCATATATTTT. It yields the protein CASSPGHLLPSGNTIYF. Full variable domain (outside the CDR3, taken from reference TRBV18 and TRBJ1-3): NAGVMQNPRHLVRRRGQEARLRCSPMKGHSHVYWYRQLPEEGLKFMVYLQKENIIDESGMPKERFSAEFPKEGPSILRIQQVVRGDSAAYFCASSPGHLLPSGNTIYFGEGSWLTVV.

J is TRBJ2-3 and V is TRBV7-2; 10 nucleotides align to TRBD2. Trimming removed 1 base from V and 2 bases from J; junction bases left unmatched: 6. Germline V lookup: CDR1 SGHTA, CDR2 FQGNSA. The CDR3 runs 17 residues. Here the CDR3 reads CASSLDRTSGSTDTQYF. DNA of the CDR3: TGTGCCAGCAGCTTAGACAGGACTAGCGGTTCCACAGATACGCAGTATTTT. Supplemented by reference TRBV7-2 and TRBJ2-3, the full variable domain reads GAGVSQSPSNKVTEKGKDVELRCDPISGHTALYWYRQSLGQGLEFLIYFQGNSAPDKSGLPSDRFSAERTGGSVSTLTIQRTQQEDSAVYLCASSLDRTSGSTDTQYFGPGTRLTVL.

V and J are TRBV7-9 and TRBJ2-7, with a tentative D call TRBD1 (6 bases). The CDR3 has 11 amino acids. The germline gives CDR1 SEHNR, CDR2 FQNEAQ (reference sequence). V lost 2 bases and J 11 bases, leaving 10 bases between the germline ends. This chain's CDR3 is CASSLQGKKYF. The CDR3 nucleotides read TGTGCCAGCAGCTTACAGGGGAAGAAGTACTTC.

This clone was detected once. The chain has TRBV4-2 and TRBJ1-2; perhaps TRBD1 as D (5 bases). V was trimmed by 4 bases and J by 8 bases, leaving 20 bases between them. The germline V gene has CDR1 LGHNA and CDR2 YNFKEQ. The CDR3 has 15 amino acids. CDR3 DNA: TGTGCCAGCAGCCCGGACGCGGGGCAGGGTGACGGCTACACCTTC. Encoded protein: CASSPDAGQGDGYTF.

The V call is TRBV5-8, the J call TRBJ1-5, with unresolved D. Germline V lookup: CDR1 SGHTS, CDR2 YDEGEE. Trimming cost V 4 bases and J 7 bases, with 12 bases left between them. CDR3 length equals 13 residues. CDR3 nucleotide sequence: TGTGCCAGCAGCCGGCAAGTTAGCCAGCCCCAGCATTTT. Translation: CASSRQVSQPQHF.

V is TRBV5-1 and J is TRBJ2-1; the match to TRBD2 covers 16 bases. Trimming at V came to 2 bases and at J to 8 bases, leaving 13 bases not matched to a gene. Germline CDR1 reads SGHRS; CDR2 reads YFSETQ. The CDR3 consists of 19 residues. The CDR3, as DNA: TGCGCCAGCAGCTTTCGGGCGGGACTAGCGGGGGGGCGAGGATATGAGCAGTTCTTC. This translates into CASSFRAGLAGGRGYEQFF. Based on the CDR3 plus reference TRBV5-1 and TRBJ2-1, the full variable domain is KAGVTQTPRYLIKTRGQQVTLSCSPISGHRSVSWYQQTPGQGLQFLFEYFSETQRNKGNFPGRFSGRQFSNSRSEMNVSTLELGDSALYLCASSFRAGLAGGRGYEQFFGPGTRLTVL.

The J gene is TRBJ1-1, the V gene TRBV5-1; D is unclear. CDR3 length: 16 amino acids. The germline gives CDR1 SGHRS, CDR2 YFSETQ. V was shortened by 0 bases and J by 1 base, with 13 bases between the two germline ends. CDR3 amino acids: CASSLAGGLRNTEAFF. The CDR3 bases are TGCGCCAGCAGCTTGGCCGGAGGGTTACGGAACACTGAAGCTTTCTTT.

The chain links TRBV9 to TRBJ1-3, with 8 bases matching TRBD1. The CDR3 has 16 amino acids. Germline V gene lookup returns CDR1 SGDLS and CDR2 YYNGEE. The V segment lost 4 bases and the J segment 3 bases; nucleotides outside the gene matches: 9. CDR3 nucleotide sequence: TGTGCCAGCAGCCCGGACAGGGCGGGATTTGGAAACACCATATATTTT. Its translation is CASSPDRAGFGNTIYF.

This clone was counted a single time. The DNA of the CDR3 is TGCGCCAGCAGTGAAGGGGTGAGGAAGAGTAATCAGCCCCAGCATTTT. Its protein product is CASSEGVRKSNQPQHF. The chain uses TRBV10-1 and TRBJ1-5; maybe TRBD1 (5 bases). V lost 3 bases and J lost 4, with 16 bases in between. Germline assignment: CDR1 WNHNN and CDR2 SYGVQD (reference sequence). The CDR3 loop spans 16 amino acids.

V gene TRBV2 combines with J gene TRBJ2-7; 9 bases fit TRBD1. Germline-derived CDR1 and CDR2 are SNHLY and FYNNEI. Unmatched junction bases numbered 10, after V lost 10 bases and J lost 3 bases. This CDR3 is built from 14 residues. CDR3 coding DNA: TGTGCCACCCAACCCCCGACAGGGGGCTACGAGCAGTACTTC. It translates to CATQPPTGGYEQYF.

The rearrangement uses TRBV6-6 and TRBJ1-6, with a weak D call TRBD1 (6 bases). Trimming took 0 bases from V and 14 from J, leaving 8 bases between them. The CDR3 is 12 amino acids. The V gene's germline CDR1 is MNHNY and CDR2 SVGAGI (reference sequence). CDR3 in amino acids: CASSYSRDTLHF. The CDR3 DNA reads as TGTGCCAGCAGTTACTCTAGGGACACCCTCCACTTT.

The V gene is TRBV4-3, the J gene TRBJ2-3; TRBD2 agrees at 8 bases. Per the germline V gene, CDR1 is LGHNA and CDR2 is YSLEER. The J segment lost 4 bases and the V segment lost 0 bases, leaving 9 bases of the junction unmatched. The CDR3 length is 17 residues. CDR3 residues: CASSQELREAGADTQYF. CDR3 DNA sequence: TGCGCCAGCAGCCAAGAATTGCGGGAGGCGGGCGCAGATACGCAGTATTTT.

The rearrangement joins TRBV4-3 to TRBJ2-7; 8 nucleotides match TRBD2. J gave up 0 bases and V 1 base, and 2 bases lay outside the gene matches. Germline V gene lookup returns CDR1 LGHNA and CDR2 YSLEER. The CDR3 sequence is 15 residues long. The CDR3 here is CASSQGGTSSYEQYF. The CDR3 DNA reads TGCGCCAGCAGCCAAGGTGGGACTAGCTCCTACGAGCAGTACTTC.